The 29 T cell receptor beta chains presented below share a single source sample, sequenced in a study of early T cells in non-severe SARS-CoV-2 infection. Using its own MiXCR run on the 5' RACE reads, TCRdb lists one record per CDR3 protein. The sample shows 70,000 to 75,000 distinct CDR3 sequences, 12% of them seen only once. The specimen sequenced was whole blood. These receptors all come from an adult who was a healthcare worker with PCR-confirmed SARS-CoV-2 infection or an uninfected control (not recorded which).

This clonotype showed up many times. This CDR3 reads CASSEGLSGNTIYF. DNA of the CDR3: TGCGCCAGCAGTGAAGGCCTCTCTGGAAACACCATATATTTT. This chain joins TRBV5-1 and TRBJ1-3; D call uncertain. The CDR3 consists of 14 residues. With 5 bases removed from V and 0 bases from J, the gap between germline ends came to 9 bases. Germline CDR1 reads SGHRS; CDR2 reads YFSETQ.

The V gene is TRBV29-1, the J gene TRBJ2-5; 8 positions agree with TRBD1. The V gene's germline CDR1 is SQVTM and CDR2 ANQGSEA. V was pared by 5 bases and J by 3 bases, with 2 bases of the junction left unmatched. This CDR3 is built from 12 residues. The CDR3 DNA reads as TGCAGCGTTCTACAGGGGGAAGAGACCCAGTACTTC. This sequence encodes CSVLQGEETQYF.

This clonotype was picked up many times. The CDR3 DNA reads as TGTGCCAGTAGACCCGGGACTAGCGGCTACAATGAGCAGTTCTTC. Translation: CASRPGTSGYNEQFF. The rearrangement links TRBV19 to TRBJ2-1, with TRBD2 matching over 11 bases. There are 15 residues in the CDR3. Per the germline V gene, CDR1 is LNHDA and CDR2 is SQIVND (reference sequence). The ends lost 6 bases at V and 3 bases at J; junction bases unmatched: 4.

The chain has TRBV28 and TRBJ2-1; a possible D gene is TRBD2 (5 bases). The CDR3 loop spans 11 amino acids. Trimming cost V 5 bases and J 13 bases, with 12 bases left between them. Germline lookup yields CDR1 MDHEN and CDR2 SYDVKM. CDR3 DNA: TGTGCCAGCAGTAGGAGGTTCTCTCAGTTCTTC. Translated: CASSRRFSQFF.

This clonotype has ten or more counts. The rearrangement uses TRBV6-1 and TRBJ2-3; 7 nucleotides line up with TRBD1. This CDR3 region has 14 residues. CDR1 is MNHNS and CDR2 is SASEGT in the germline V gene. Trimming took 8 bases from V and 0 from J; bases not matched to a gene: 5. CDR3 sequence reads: CASRLQGSTDTQYF. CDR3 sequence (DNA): TGTGCCAGCCGACTACAGGGGAGCACAGATACGCAGTATTTT.

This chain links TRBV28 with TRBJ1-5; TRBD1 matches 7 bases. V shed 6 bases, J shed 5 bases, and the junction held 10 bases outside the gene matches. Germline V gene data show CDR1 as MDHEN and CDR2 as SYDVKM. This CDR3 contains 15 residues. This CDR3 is CASSLGGQLYQPQHF. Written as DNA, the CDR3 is TGTGCCAGCAGCCTAGGGGGACAGCTCTATCAGCCCCAGCATTTT.

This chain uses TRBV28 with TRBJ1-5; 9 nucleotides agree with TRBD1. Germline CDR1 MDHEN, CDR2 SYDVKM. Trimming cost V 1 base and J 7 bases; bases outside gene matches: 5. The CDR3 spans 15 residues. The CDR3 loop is CASSLSDRGRQPQHF. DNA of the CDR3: TGTGCCAGCAGTTTATCTGACAGGGGGAGGCAGCCCCAGCATTTT. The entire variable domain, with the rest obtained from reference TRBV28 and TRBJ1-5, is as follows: DVKVTQSSRYLVKRTGEKVFLECVQDMDHENMFWYRQDPGLGLRLIYFSYDVKMKEKGDIPEGYSVSREKKERFSLILESASTNQTSMYLCASSLSDRGRQPQHFGDGTRLSIL.

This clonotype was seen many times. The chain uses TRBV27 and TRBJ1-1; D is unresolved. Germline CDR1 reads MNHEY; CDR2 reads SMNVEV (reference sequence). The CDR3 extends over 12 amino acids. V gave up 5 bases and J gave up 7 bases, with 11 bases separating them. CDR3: CASSADTYEAFF. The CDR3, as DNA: TGTGCCAGCAGTGCTGACACGTATGAAGCTTTCTTT.

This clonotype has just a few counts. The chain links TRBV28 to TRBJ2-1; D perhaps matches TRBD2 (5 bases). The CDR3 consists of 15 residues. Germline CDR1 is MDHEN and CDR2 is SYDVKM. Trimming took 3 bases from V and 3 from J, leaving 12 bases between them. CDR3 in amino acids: CASSFSGTIYNEQFF. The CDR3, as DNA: TGTGCCAGCAGTTTCAGCGGTACGATCTACAATGAGCAGTTCTTC.

CDR3 coding DNA: TGCAGTGCTAGACAGACTAGCGGGAGGGCGGGGGAGACCCAGTACTTC. Protein product: CSARQTSGRAGETQYF. The chain joins TRBV20-1 to TRBJ2-5; 14 bases are a match to TRBD2. Germline V gene lookup returns CDR1 DFQATT and CDR2 SNEGSKA (reference sequence). This CDR3 region has 16 residues. V lost 2 bases and J lost 5; bases outside the gene matches: 7.

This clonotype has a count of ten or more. The CDR3 DNA reads TGTGCCTGGAGGCCGGGACTAGTCCCCGGGGAGCTGTTTTTT. This translates into CAWRPGLVPGELFF. This chain links TRBV30 with TRBJ2-2; 8 bases fit TRBD2. The CDR3 contains 14 residues. J lost 6 bases, V lost 3 bases, and 6 bases had no gene match. Germline V lookup: CDR1 GTSNPN, CDR2 SVGIG (reference sequence).

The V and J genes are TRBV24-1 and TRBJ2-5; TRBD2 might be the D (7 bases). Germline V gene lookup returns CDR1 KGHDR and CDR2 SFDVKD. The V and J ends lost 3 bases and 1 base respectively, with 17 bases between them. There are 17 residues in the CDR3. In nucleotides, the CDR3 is TGTGCCACCAGTGATACCTCCGCGGGGGCCCTCCAAGAGACCCAGTACTTC. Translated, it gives CATSDTSAGALQETQYF.

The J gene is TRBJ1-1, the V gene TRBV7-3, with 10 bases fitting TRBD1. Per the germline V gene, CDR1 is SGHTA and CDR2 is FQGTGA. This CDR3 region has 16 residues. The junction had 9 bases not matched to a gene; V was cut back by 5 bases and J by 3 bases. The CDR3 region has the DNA TGTGCCAGCAGCCCCCGGGACAGGGGAACGGACACTGAAGCTTTCTTT. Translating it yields CASSPRDRGTDTEAFF.

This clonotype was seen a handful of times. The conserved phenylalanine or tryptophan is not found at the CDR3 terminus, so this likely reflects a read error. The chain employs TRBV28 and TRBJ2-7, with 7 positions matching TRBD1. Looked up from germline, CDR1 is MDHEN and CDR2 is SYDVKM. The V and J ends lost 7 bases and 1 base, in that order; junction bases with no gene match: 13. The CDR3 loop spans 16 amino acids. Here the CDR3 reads CASTTSRAGGSYEQYS. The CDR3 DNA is TGTGCCAGCACCACTTCCCGGGCAGGGGGTTCCTACGAGCAGTACTCC.

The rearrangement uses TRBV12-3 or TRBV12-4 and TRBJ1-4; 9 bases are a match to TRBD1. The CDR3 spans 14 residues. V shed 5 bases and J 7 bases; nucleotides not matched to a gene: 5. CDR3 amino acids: CASSTGGAAEKLFF. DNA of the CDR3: TGTGCCAGCAGTACAGGGGGCGCGGCTGAAAAACTGTTTTTT.

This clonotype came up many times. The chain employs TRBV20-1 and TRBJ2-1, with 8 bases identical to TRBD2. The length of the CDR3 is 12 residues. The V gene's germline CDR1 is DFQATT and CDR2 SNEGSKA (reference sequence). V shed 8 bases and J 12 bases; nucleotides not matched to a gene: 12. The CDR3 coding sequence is TGCAGTTATAGCGGGGCCAAATGGGTGCAGTTCTTC. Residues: CSYSGAKWVQFF.

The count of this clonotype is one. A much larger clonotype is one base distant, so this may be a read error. This CDR3 is CSATPIPGTGVNPFGYTF. CDR3 in DNA: TGCAGTGCTACACCCATTCCCGGGACAGGGGTTAACCCATTTGGCTACACCTTC. The V and J genes are TRBV20-1 and TRBJ1-2; 10 bases align to TRBD1. The length of the CDR3 is 18 residues. CDR1 DFQATT and CDR2 SNEGSKA come from the germline V gene (reference sequence). With 4 bases clipped from V and 7 bases from J, the junction kept 21 bases outside the gene matches.

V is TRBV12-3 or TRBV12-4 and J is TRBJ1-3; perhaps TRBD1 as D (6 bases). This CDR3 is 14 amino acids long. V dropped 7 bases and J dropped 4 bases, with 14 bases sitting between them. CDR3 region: CASTPGGHGNTIYF. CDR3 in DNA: TGTGCCAGCACCCCTGGGGGCCACGGAAACACCATATATTTT.

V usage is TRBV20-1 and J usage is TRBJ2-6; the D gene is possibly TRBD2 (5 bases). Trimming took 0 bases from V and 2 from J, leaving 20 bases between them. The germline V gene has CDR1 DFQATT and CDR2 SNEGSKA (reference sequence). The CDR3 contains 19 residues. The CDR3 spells CSARDPRQLWETGANVLTF. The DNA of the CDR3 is TGCAGTGCTAGAGATCCGAGGCAGCTCTGGGAGACTGGGGCCAACGTCCTGACTTTC.

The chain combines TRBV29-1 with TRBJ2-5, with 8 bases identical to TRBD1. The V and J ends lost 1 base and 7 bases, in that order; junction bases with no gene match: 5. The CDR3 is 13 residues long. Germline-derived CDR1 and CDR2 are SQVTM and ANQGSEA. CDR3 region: CSVEGTGTWTQYF. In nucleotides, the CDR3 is TGCAGCGTTGAAGGGACAGGGACTTGGACCCAGTACTTC.

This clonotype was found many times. The DNA of the CDR3 is TGTGCCAGCAGTCTCCGGGACAGCTACACTGAGCAGTACTTC. This encodes CASSLRDSYTEQYF. V and J are TRBV28 and TRBJ2-7, with 7 bases that match TRBD1. Germline V gene sequence: CDR1 MDHEN, CDR2 SYDVKM. The CDR3 is made up of 14 amino acids. Trimming cost V 5 bases and J 7 bases; bases outside gene matches: 11.

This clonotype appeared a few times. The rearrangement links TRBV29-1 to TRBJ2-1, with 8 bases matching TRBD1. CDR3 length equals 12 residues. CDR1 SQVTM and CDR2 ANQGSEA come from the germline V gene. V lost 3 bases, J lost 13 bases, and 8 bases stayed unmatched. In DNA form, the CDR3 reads TGCAGCGTTGAGTGGACAGGGTTCTTCCAGTTCTTC. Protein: CSVEWTGFFQFF.

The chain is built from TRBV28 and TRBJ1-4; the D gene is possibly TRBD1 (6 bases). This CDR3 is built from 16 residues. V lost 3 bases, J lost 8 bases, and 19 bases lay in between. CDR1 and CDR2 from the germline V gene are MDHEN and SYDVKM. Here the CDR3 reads CASSLLDSSAREKLFF. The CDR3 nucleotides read TGTGCCAGCAGTTTGTTGGACAGCTCGGCGAGGGAAAAACTGTTTTTT.

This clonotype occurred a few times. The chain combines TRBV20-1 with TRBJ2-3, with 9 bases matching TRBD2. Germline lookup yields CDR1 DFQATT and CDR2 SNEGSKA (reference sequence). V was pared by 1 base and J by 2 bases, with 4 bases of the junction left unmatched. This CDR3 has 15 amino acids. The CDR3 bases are TGCAGTGCTAGAGGGGCTAGCGGGGTCACAGATACGCAGTATTTT. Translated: CSARGASGVTDTQYF.

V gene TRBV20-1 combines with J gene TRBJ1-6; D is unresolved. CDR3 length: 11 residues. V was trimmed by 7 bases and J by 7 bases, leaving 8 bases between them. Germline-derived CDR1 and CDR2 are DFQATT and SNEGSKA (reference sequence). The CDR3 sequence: CSVVLNSPLHF. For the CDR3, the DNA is TGCAGTGTCGTTCTCAATTCACCCCTCCACTTT.

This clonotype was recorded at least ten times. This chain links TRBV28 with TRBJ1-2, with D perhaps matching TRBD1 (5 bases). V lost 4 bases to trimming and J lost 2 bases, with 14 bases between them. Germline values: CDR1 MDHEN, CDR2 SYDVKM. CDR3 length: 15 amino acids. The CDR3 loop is CASSYGMGRNYGYTF. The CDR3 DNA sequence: TGTGCCAGCAGTTACGGAATGGGACGGAACTATGGCTACACCTTC.

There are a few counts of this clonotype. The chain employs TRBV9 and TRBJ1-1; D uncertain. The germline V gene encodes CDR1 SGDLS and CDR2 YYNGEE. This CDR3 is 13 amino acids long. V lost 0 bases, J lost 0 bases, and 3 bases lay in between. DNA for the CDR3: TGTGCCAGCAGCGTAGAGATGAACACTGAAGCTTTCTTT. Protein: CASSVEMNTEAFF.

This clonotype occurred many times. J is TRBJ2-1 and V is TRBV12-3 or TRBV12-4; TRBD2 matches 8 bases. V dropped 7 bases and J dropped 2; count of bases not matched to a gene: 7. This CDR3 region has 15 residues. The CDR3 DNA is TGTGCCAGCACCCCAGCGGGAGTAACCTACAATGAGCAGTTCTTC. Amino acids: CASTPAGVTYNEQFF.

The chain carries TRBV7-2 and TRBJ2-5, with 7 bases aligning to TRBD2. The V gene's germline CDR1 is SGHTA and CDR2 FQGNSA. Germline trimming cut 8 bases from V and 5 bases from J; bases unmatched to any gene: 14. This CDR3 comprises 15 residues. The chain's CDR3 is CASRGDSGSWETQYF. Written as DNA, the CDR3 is TGTGCCAGCCGAGGGGATAGCGGGTCGTGGGAGACCCAGTACTTC.